This entry describes one TCR beta chain. A much larger clonotype is one base distant, so this may be a read error. This sample is drawn from a study of molecular identifiers for immune sequencing clone quantification. With listed TCR primers and previously described methods, bulk TCR libraries were prepared. Each CDR3 protein gets one entry after TCRdb re-called the PCR reads with MiXCR. The data show some 680,000 distinct CDR3 sequences, with over 25% seen just once and 0.78% held by the top ten. Germline assignment: CDR1 MGHRA and CDR2 YSYEKL. The CDR3 length is 14 residues. Trimming cost V 4 bases and J 6 bases; bases outside gene matches: 8.

The source is a human donor in good health. Some libraries in this study had Jurkat cell RNA spiked in. The rearrangement links TRBV4-1 to TRBJ2-7, with 8 nucleotides matching TRBD1. Sequencing was carried out using naive CD8+ T cells from blood, with Jurkat cell RNA spiked in. Indicated subset: FACS-sorted CD8+CD4-CCR7+CD45RA+ naive T cells. The CDR3 nucleotides are TGCGCCAGCAGCCTCAGCCAGGGGGCGGTCGAGCAGTACTTC. The encoded protein is CASSLSQGAVEQYF.